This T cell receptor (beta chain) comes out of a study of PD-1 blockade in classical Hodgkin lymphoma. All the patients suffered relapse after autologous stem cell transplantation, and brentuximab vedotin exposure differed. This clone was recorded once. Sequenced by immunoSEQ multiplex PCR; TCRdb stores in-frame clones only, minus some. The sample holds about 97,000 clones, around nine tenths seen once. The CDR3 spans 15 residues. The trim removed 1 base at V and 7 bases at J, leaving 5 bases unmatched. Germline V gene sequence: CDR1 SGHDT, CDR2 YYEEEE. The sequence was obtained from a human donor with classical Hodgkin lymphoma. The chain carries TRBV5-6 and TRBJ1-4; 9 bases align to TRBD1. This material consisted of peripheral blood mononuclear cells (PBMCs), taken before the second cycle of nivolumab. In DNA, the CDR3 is TGTGCCAGCAGCTTGAGTGGGACAGGGATTGAAAAACTGTTTTTT. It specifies CASSLSGTGIEKLFF. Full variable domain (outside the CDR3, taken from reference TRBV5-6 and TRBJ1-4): DAGVTQSPTHLIKTRGQQVTLRCSPKSGHDTVSWYQQALGQGPQFIFQYYEEEERQRGNFPDRFSGHQFPNYSSELNVNALLLGDSALYLCASSLSGTGIEKLFFGSGTQLSVL.